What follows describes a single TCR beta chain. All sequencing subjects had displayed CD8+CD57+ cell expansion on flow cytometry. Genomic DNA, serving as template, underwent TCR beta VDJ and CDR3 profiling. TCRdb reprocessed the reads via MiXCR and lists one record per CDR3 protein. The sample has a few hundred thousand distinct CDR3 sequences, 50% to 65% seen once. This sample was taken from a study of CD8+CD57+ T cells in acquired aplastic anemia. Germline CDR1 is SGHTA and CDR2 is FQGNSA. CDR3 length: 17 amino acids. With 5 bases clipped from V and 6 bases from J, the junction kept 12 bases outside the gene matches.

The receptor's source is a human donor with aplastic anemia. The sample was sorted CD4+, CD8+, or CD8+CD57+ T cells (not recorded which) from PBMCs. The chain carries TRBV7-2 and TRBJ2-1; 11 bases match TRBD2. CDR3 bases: TGTGCCAGCAGCACCGTATCTCTAGCGGGGGGCGCCAATGAGCAGTTCTTC. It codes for CASSTVSLAGGANEQFF. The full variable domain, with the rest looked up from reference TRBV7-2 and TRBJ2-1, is GAGVSQSPSNKVTEKGKDVELRCDPISGHTALYWYRQSLGQGLEFLIYFQGNSAPDKSGLPSDRFSAERTGGSVSTLTIQRTQQEDSAVYLCASSTVSLAGGANEQFFGPGTRLTVL.